These T cell receptor beta chains were read from a single sample in a study of OX40 agonist ivuxolimab in advanced cancers. Assay used: immunoSEQ multiplex PCR; TCRdb lists only in-frame clones, some missing. There are about 37,000 clones in the sample; roughly 91% occur only once, and roughly 0.53% lies in the top ten. This specimen was CD4+ or CD8+ T cells sorted from blood, taken in a trial of the OX40 agonist ivuxolimab. The receptors stem from an adult with an advanced solid tumor such as melanoma, head and neck, liver or kidney cancer. Each CDR3 is given with its conserved first and last residue. The D gene is left open where the match is weak. Size is stated for part of the rows, as once, few or many counts, or as a class when the clone is expanded.

CDR3aa	CDR3nt	j_gene	abundance	v_gene	len	d_gene
CASSLSSMNTEAFF	TGTGCCAGCAGCTTAAGCAGTATGAACACTGAAGCTTTCTTT	TRBJ1-1	NA	TRBV9	14	NA
CASSSSADTQYF	TGTGCCAGCAGTTCCTCCGCAGATACGCAGTATTTT	TRBJ2-3	once	TRBV27	12	NA
CASSQTGTVDYEQYF	TGCGCCAGCAGCCAAACAGGGACAGTCGACTACGAGCAGTACTTC	TRBJ2-7	NA	TRBV4-1	15	TRBD1
CASSHPTQGNEQFF	TGTGCCAGCAGCCACCCGACCCAGGGCAATGAGCAGTTCTTC	TRBJ2-1	NA	TRBV7-3	14	NA
CASRGGGTGVSYEQYF	TGCGCCAGCCGTGGAGGCGGGACAGGGGTTTCCTACGAGCAGTACTTC	TRBJ2-7	NA	TRBV5-1	16	TRBD1
CASSLGQGNYGYTF	TGTGCCAGCAGCTTGGGACAGGGAAACTATGGCTACACCTTC	TRBJ1-2	NA	TRBV5-4	14	TRBD1
CASSSTGHSSNQPQHF	TGTGCCAGCAGCTCCACAGGGCATTCGAGCAATCAGCCCCAGCATTTT	TRBJ1-5	NA	TRBV5-5	16	NA
CASSPLNRGGTEAFF	TGTGCCAGCTCACCACTCAACAGGGGTGGCACTGAAGCTTTCTTT	TRBJ1-1	NA	TRBV18	15	TRBD1
CASTRVANTEAFF	TGTGCCAGCACCAGAGTGGCGAACACTGAAGCTTTCTTT	TRBJ1-1	NA	TRBV6-1	13	NA
CASSGEGAGAFF	TGTGCCAGCAGCGGGGAAGGGGCGGGAGCTTTCTTT	TRBJ1-1	NA	TRBV9	12	NA
CASSSIRNEQFF	TGTGCCAGCAGTTCCATACGGAATGAGCAGTTCTTC	TRBJ2-1	NA	TRBV27	12	NA
CASTDRGDDEQYF	TGTGCCAGCACGGACAGGGGGGACGACGAGCAGTACTTC	TRBJ2-7	NA	TRBV28	13	TRBD1
CASSLESEAFF	TGCGCCAGCAGCTTGGAGTCAGAAGCTTTCTTT	TRBJ1-1	NA	TRBV5-1	11	NA